A single sample is the source of the 30 T cell receptor beta chains below, sequenced in a study of neurological immune-mediated disorders. TCRdb passed the 5' RACE reads through MiXCR, listing each CDR3 protein once. The sample yields tens of thousands of distinct CDR3 sequences, 2% to 3% seen once. Sequencing was carried out using PBMCs. Receptor source: a woman in her thirties with multiple sclerosis.

This clonotype showed up many times. The V call is TRBV4-1, the J call TRBJ1-1, with D maybe TRBD1 (5 bases). V dropped 1 base and J dropped 7 bases, with 10 bases sitting between them. The CDR3 loop spans 13 amino acids. The V gene's germline CDR1 is MGHRA and CDR2 YSYEKL. The CDR3 nucleotides are TGCGCCAGCAGCCAAGGTAATGGGGGTGAAGCTTTCTTT. Protein: CASSQGNGGEAFF.

This clonotype was detected ten times or more. The CDR3 bases are TGTGCCATCAGGGAGCAGGACGGTATGAACACTGAAGCTTTCTTT. Translated: CAIREQDGMNTEAFF. The chain recombines TRBV10-3 with TRBJ1-1, with no clear D. The CDR3 spans 15 residues. Germline values: CDR1 ENHRY, CDR2 SYGVKD. Trimming removed 6 bases from V and 0 bases from J, with 14 bases in between.

This clonotype came up many times. One junction end disagrees with the germline gene, perhaps due to a read error. This chain joins TRBV14 and TRBJ2-1; D unclear. The CDR3 has 13 residues. Germline V lookup: CDR1 SGHDN, CDR2 FVKESK. In DNA form, the CDR3 reads TGTGTCAGCAGCCAAGGTACCTACAATGAGCAGTTCTTC. It encodes CVSSQGTYNEQFF.

This clonotype was recorded at least ten times. The V gene is TRBV29-1, the J gene TRBJ2-2; D uncertain. In germline, CDR1 is SQVTM, CDR2 ANQGSEA. The ends were cut back, 1 base at V and 7 bases at J, with 7 bases in the middle. The CDR3 covers 12 residues. The CDR3 nucleotides are TGCAGCGTTGAAGTGGGGTACGGGGAGCTGTTTTTT. Translating it yields CSVEVGYGELFF.

This clonotype was detected ten times or more. The chain combines TRBV20-1 with TRBJ1-1; D is possibly TRBD1 (5 bases). Germline V gene sequence: CDR1 DFQATT, CDR2 SNEGSKA (reference sequence). Trimming removed 5 bases from V and 3 bases from J, with 13 bases in between. The CDR3 consists of 13 residues. The CDR3 bases are TGCAGTGCTCCCTCGGGGGGGGACACTGAAGCTTTCTTT. Its translation is CSAPSGGDTEAFF.

This clonotype was seen at least ten times. The V call is TRBV20-1, the J call TRBJ2-1; D is possibly TRBD1 or TRBD2 (5 bases each). Germline V gives CDR1 DFQATT, CDR2 SNEGSKA (reference sequence). This CDR3 contains 16 residues. Trimming took off 3 bases at V and 4 bases at J, with 19 bases between the two ends. Written as DNA, the CDR3 is TGCAGTGCTAGGCGCCGGGGCCTCAATTTATACAATGAGCAGTTCTTC. It is translated as CSARRRGLNLYNEQFF.

In its sample, this clonotype was seen many times. CDR3 bases: TGTGCCAGCAACCCACAGAACTCTGGAAACACCATATATTTT. Its protein is CASNPQNSGNTIYF. The gene calls are TRBV6-6 and TRBJ1-3; D gene uncertain. The CDR3 runs to 14 residues. Germline values: CDR1 MNHNY, CDR2 SVGAGI (reference sequence). The V and J ends lost 7 bases and 0 bases respectively, with 10 bases between them.

This clonotype has ten or more counts. The chain uses TRBV7-2 and TRBJ2-3, with no clear D. This CDR3 contains 15 residues. Trimming pared 3 bases from V and 0 bases from J, leaving 10 bases between. Germline V gives CDR1 SGHTA, CDR2 FQGNSA. CDR3 in DNA: TGTGCCAGCAGCTTCGCGTTTGCTAGCACAGATACGCAGTATTTT. Residues: CASSFAFASTDTQYF.

Many counts were recorded for this clonotype. The chain couples TRBV20-1 to TRBJ2-3; a possible D gene is TRBD2 (5 bases). Germline CDR1 is DFQATT and CDR2 is SNEGSKA (reference sequence). The germline V and J ends were trimmed by 4 bases and 1 base, with 12 bases remaining between them. This CDR3 is built from 14 residues. As DNA, the CDR3 is TGCAGTGCTAAGGCCGCGGGCGGCACAGATACGCAGTATTTT. Its translation: CSAKAAGGTDTQYF.

This clonotype was seen many times. The chain is built from TRBV20-1 and TRBJ2-7; the D gene is possibly TRBD2 (6 bases). Trimming shortened V by 7 bases and J by 7 bases, and 20 bases separated the two germline ends. The CDR3 has 13 amino acids. The germline V gene has CDR1 DFQATT and CDR2 SNEGSKA (reference sequence). The CDR3, as DNA: TGCAGTGACCAATTTAGCGGCCCGCAGGAGCAGTACTTC. Protein sequence: CSDQFSGPQEQYF.

This clonotype was picked up many times. J is TRBJ2-3 and V is TRBV12-3 or TRBV12-4, with TRBD2 identical over 8 bases. The CDR3 consists of 15 residues. After removal of 2 bases from V and 1 base from J, the junction contained 2 bases not matched to a gene. The CDR3 loop is CASSLLTSGTDTQYF. In nucleotides, the CDR3 is TGTGCCAGCAGTTTATTGACTAGCGGCACAGATACGCAGTATTTT.

This clonotype was observed at least ten times. V usage is TRBV28 and J usage is TRBJ2-6, with D perhaps TRBD1 (6 bases). The V end was cut by 5 bases, the J end by 4 bases, with 15 bases between. The CDR3 contains 16 residues. Germline V CDR1 and CDR2: MDHEN, SYDVKM. The CDR3 region is CASSPNDRSGANVLTF. In DNA form, the CDR3 reads TGTGCCAGCAGTCCCAACGACAGGTCCGGGGCCAACGTCCTGACTTTC.

The sample holds many counts of this clonotype. The chain uses TRBV4-3 and TRBJ2-2; TRBD1 or TRBD2 may be the D gene (5 bases each). CDR3 length: 17 residues. Germline CDR1 is LGHNA and CDR2 is YSLEER. V lost 4 bases and J 1 base, leaving 16 bases between the germline ends. CDR3: CASSLKPGTVNTGELFF. In DNA, the CDR3 is TGCGCCAGCAGCCTTAAGCCCGGGACGGTGAACACCGGGGAGCTGTTTTTT.

Many counts were recorded for this clonotype. The V gene is TRBV5-1, the J gene TRBJ1-5; D is unresolved. The CDR3 length is 14 residues. Trimming cost V 0 bases and J 4 bases, with 8 bases left between them. Germline loops: CDR1 SGHRS, CDR2 YFSETQ. This CDR3 reads CASSLDVGNQPQHF. The CDR3 DNA reads TGCGCCAGCAGCTTGGACGTCGGTAATCAGCCCCAGCATTTT. The variable domain in full, with the rest retrieved from reference TRBV5-1 and TRBJ1-5, is KAGVTQTPRYLIKTRGQQVTLSCSPISGHRSVSWYQQTPGQGLQFLFEYFSETQRNKGNFPGRFSGRQFSNSRSEMNVSTLELGDSALYLCASSLDVGNQPQHFGDGTRLSIL.

This clonotype was counted many times. The CDR3 loop is CASSLNLYEQYF. CDR3 bases: TGTGCCAGCAGTTTGAACCTCTACGAGCAGTACTTC. This chain uses TRBV28 with TRBJ2-7; D ambiguous. The V end lost 3 bases, the J end lost 3 bases, and 6 bases lay between the germline ends. The germline V gene has CDR1 MDHEN and CDR2 SYDVKM. This CDR3 comprises 12 residues.

This clonotype has a count of ten or more. This rearrangement joins TRBV27 to TRBJ1-2; D might be TRBD1 (6 bases). The ends were cut back, 5 bases at V and 5 bases at J, with 15 bases in the middle. From germline, CDR1 is MNHEY and CDR2 SMNVEV (reference sequence). The CDR3 is 14 amino acids. CDR3 in DNA: TGTGCCAGCAGTCCAGACAGGCGGGCGTATGGCTACACCTTC. The encoded protein is CASSPDRRAYGYTF.

This clonotype was recorded at least ten times. The chain employs TRBV11-3 and TRBJ1-4; D is unresolved. From germline, CDR1 is SGHNT and CDR2 YENEEA. The CDR3 has 17 amino acids. With 4 bases removed from V and 0 bases from J, the gap between germline ends came to 15 bases. CDR3 in amino acids: CASSSLTDGSTNEKLFF. DNA for the CDR3: TGTGCCAGCAGCTCACTAACCGACGGCTCAACTAATGAAAAACTGTTTTTT.

This clonotype came up many times. The CDR3 nucleotides are TGTGCCAGCAGCCAAGGGGTGAACACTGAAGCTTTCTTT. Encoded protein: CASSQGVNTEAFF. V gene TRBV14 combines with J gene TRBJ1-1; D remains unclear. This CDR3 comprises 13 residues. CDR1 and CDR2 (germline): SGHDN, FVKESK. Trimming cost V 1 base and J 0 bases, with 3 bases left between them.

This clonotype was found many times. The chain joins TRBV5-6 to TRBJ2-4, with D hard to call. Trimming left V 2 bases short and J 11 bases short, with 14 bases between. Per the germline V gene, CDR1 is SGHDT and CDR2 is YYEEEE. The CDR3 contains 13 residues. In DNA form, the CDR3 reads TGTGCCAGCAGCTTAGCCGGCCCTGGGGTTCAGTACTTC. Amino acids: CASSLAGPGVQYF.

This clonotype has at least ten counts. At one end the junction does not follow the germline gene, possibly because of a read error. This sequence joins TRBV6-2 or TRBV6-3 and TRBJ2-5; 13 bases are shared with TRBD2. Germline CDR1 is MNHEY and CDR2 is SVGEGT. This CDR3 spans 14 amino acids. DNA of the CDR3: TGTGCCAGCAGTTACTCTACGGGACTAGCGGGAAGGAGATTC. It translates to CASSYSTGLAGRRF.

This clonotype was counted at least ten times. The chain links TRBV12-3 or TRBV12-4 to TRBJ1-3, with a possible D match to TRBD1 (5 bases). The ends were cut back, 10 bases at V and 0 bases at J, with 13 bases in the middle. CDR3 size: 14 residues. CDR3 loop: CAIWPGTSGNTIYF. The CDR3 bases are TGTGCCATTTGGCCAGGGACCTCTGGAAACACCATATATTTT.

At least ten counts were recorded for this clonotype. The rearrangement joins TRBV6-5 to TRBJ2-6; D ambiguous. The germline V gene encodes CDR1 MNHEY and CDR2 SVGAGI. CDR3 size: 14 residues. Trimming left V 6 bases short and J 2 bases short, with 8 bases between. The CDR3 coding sequence is TGTGCCAGCAGACCTAGTGCTGGGGCCAACGTCCTGACTTTC. Protein product: CASRPSAGANVLTF.

This clonotype was observed at least ten times. The CDR3 nucleotides are TGTGCCAGCAGCACCGGACAGGGGGTATATGGCTACACCTTC. Its translation: CASSTGQGVYGYTF. This chain uses TRBV7-2 with TRBJ1-2; 10 bases match TRBD1. Trimming removed 5 bases from V and 5 bases from J; junction bases left unmatched: 5. The CDR3 extends over 14 amino acids. Germline lookup yields CDR1 SGHTA and CDR2 FQGNSA. The full variable domain, completed using reference TRBV7-2 and TRBJ1-2, is GAGVSQSPSNKVTEKGKDVELRCDPISGHTALYWYRQSLGQGLEFLIYFQGNSAPDKSGLPSDRFSAERTGGSVSTLTIQRTQQEDSAVYLCASSTGQGVYGYTFGSGTRLTVV.

This clonotype has a count of ten or more. CDR3 nucleotide sequence: TGTGCCACCAGTGATTTGGAGGGCGGGAGGGCCAAAGATGAGCAGTTCTTC. Its protein is CATSDLEGGRAKDEQFF. The chain employs TRBV24-1 and TRBJ2-1, with TRBD2 matching 9 bases. The CDR3 has 17 residues. The V gene end was trimmed by 0 bases and the J gene end by 8 bases; junction bases not matched to a gene: 10. Germline values: CDR1 KGHDR, CDR2 SFDVKD.

In this sample, this clonotype turned up many times. The rearrangement joins TRBV7-2 to TRBJ2-2; no clear D gene. The V gene's germline CDR1 is SGHTA and CDR2 FQGNSA. V was trimmed by 1 base and J by 6 bases, leaving 6 bases between them. The CDR3 totals 13 residues. CDR3 residues: CASSLDPAGELFF. The DNA of the CDR3 is TGTGCCAGCAGCTTAGACCCGGCCGGGGAGCTGTTTTTT.

This clonotype was seen at least ten times. A read error may account for a junction end that differs from germline. This rearrangement joins TRBV6-5 to TRBJ2-5; TRBD2 matches 7 bases. Per the germline V gene, CDR1 is MNHEY and CDR2 is SVGAGI. The length of the CDR3 is 12 residues. The CDR3 DNA reads TGTGCCAGCAGTTACTCCGGCGGGGGTGAGAACTTC. This translates into CASSYSGGGENF.

This clonotype was seen at least ten times. V and J are TRBV7-9 and TRBJ1-5; D gene unclear. CDR3 length equals 12 residues. V gave up 1 base and J gave up 7 bases, with 5 bases separating them. CDR1 and CDR2 from the germline V gene are SEHNR and FQNEAQ (reference sequence). The CDR3 DNA sequence: TGTGCCAGCAGCTTAGGGCTGCAGCCCCAGCATTTT. It yields the protein CASSLGLQPQHF.

Many counts were recorded for this clonotype. This sequence joins TRBV29-1 and TRBJ2-2; the D call may be TRBD1 or TRBD2 (6 bases each). The V gene's germline CDR1 is SQVTM and CDR2 ANQGSEA. V shed 6 bases and J shed 4 bases, with 9 bases lying between them. CDR3 length: 12 amino acids. The CDR3 is CSVEGGTGELFF. Written as DNA, the CDR3 is TGCAGCGTCGAGGGGGGCACCGGGGAGCTGTTTTTT.

This clonotype has a count of ten or more. The chain is built from TRBV5-5 and TRBJ1-3; 9 bases match TRBD1. This CDR3 is built from 17 residues. Trimming at V came to 0 bases and at J to 4 bases, leaving 8 bases not matched to a gene. Germline CDR1 reads SGHKS; CDR2 reads YYEKEE (reference sequence). In DNA form, the CDR3 reads TGTGCCAGCAGCTTGGCACTCGGACAGGGGAACGGAAACACCATATATTTT. Protein product: CASSLALGQGNGNTIYF. Full variable domain (missing parts from reference TRBV5-5 and TRBJ1-3): DAGVTQSPTHLIKTRGQQVTLRCSPISGHKSVSWYQQVLGQGPQFIFQYYEKEERGRGNFPDRFSARQFPNYSSELNVNALLLGDSALYLCASSLALGQGNGNTIYFGEGSWLTVV.

This clonotype showed up many times. The chain carries TRBV11-2 and TRBJ2-1; the D is unclear. The CDR3 is 17 residues long. Germline CDR1 SGHAT, CDR2 FQNNGV. V lost 4 bases to trimming and J lost 5 bases, with 21 bases between them. The CDR3 region is CASSSLTFSRAHNEQFF. The DNA for the CDR3 is TGTGCCAGCAGCTCTCTAACCTTTTCAAGGGCACACAATGAGCAGTTCTTC.